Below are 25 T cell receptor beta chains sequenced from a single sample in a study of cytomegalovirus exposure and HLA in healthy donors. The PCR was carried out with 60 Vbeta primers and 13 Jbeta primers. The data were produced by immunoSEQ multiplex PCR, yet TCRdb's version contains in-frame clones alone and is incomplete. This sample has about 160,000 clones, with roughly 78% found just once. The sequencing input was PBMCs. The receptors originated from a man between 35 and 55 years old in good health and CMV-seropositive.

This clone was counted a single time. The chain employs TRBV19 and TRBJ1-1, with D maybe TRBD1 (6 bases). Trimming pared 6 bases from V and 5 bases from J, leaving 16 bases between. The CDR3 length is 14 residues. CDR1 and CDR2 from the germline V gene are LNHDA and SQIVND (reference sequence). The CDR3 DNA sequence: TGTGCCAGTAGCCCGGACAGCTGGGGAACTGAAGCTTTCTTT. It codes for CASSPDSWGTEAFF.

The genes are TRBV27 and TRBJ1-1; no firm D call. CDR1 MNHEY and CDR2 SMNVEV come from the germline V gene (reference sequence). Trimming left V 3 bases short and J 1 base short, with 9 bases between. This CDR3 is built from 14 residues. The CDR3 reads CASSFTAGNTEAFF. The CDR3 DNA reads TGTGCCAGCAGTTTTACCGCAGGGAACACTGAAGCTTTCTTT.

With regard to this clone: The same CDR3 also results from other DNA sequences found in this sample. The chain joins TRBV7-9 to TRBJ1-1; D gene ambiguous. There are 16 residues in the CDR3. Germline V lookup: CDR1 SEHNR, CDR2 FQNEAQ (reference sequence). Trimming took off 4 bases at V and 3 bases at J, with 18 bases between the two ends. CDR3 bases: TGTGCCAGCAGCTACCCAGAAGGAGAAGTTCACACTGAAGCTTTCTTT. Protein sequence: CASSYPEGEVHTEAFF.

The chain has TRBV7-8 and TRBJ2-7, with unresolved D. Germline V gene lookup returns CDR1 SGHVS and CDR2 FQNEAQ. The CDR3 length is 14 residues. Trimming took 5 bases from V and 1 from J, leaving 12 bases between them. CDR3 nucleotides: TGTGCCAGCAGCCCATGGGCTGGGTCCTACGAGCAGTACTTC. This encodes CASSPWAGSYEQYF.

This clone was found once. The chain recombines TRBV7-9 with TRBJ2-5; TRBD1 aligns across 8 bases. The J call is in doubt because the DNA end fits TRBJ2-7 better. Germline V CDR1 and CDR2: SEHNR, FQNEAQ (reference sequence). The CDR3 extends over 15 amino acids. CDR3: CASSTGTGKSYEQYF. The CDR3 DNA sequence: TGTGCCAGCAGCACCGGGACAGGAAAATCCTACGAGCAGTACTTC.

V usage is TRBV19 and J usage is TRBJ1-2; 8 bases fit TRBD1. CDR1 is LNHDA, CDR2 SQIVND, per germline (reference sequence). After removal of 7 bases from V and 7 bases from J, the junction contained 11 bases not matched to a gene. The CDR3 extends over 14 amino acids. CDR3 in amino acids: CASNVGQGTSGYTF. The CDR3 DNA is TGTGCCAGTAACGTCGGACAGGGTACATCTGGCTACACCTTC.

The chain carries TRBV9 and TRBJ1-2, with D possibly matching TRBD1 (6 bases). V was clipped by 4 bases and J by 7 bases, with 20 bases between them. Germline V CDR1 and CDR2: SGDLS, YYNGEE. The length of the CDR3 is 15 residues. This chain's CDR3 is CASSPEGRGTRGYTF. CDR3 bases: TGTGCCAGCAGCCCAGAGGGGAGGGGGACGCGTGGCTACACCTTC.

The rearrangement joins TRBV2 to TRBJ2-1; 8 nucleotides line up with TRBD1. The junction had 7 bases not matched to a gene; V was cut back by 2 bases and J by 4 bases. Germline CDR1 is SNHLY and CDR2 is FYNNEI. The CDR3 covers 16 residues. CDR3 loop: CASSEIQGTGYNEQFF. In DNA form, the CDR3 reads TGTGCCAGCAGTGAAATACAAGGGACAGGATACAATGAGCAGTTCTTC. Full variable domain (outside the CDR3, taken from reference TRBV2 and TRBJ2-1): EPEVTQTPSHQVTQMGQEVILRCVPISNHLYFYWYRQILGQKVEFLVSFYNNEISEKSEIFDDQFSVERPDGSNFTLKIRSTKLEDSAMYFCASSEIQGTGYNEQFFGPGTRLTVL.

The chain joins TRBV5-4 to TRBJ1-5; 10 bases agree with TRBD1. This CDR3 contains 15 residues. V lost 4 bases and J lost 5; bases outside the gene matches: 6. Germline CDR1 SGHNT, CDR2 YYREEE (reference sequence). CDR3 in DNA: TGTGCCAGCAGCGTTTCGGGACAGGGGCATCAGCCCCAGCATTTT. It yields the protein CASSVSGQGHQPQHF.

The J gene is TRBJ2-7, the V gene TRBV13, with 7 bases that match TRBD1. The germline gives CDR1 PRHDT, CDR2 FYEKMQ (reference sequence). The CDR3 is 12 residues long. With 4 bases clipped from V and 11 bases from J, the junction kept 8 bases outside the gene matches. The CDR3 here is CASSSSTGYEYF. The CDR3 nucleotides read TGTGCCAGCAGCTCCTCGACAGGGTATGAGTACTTC.

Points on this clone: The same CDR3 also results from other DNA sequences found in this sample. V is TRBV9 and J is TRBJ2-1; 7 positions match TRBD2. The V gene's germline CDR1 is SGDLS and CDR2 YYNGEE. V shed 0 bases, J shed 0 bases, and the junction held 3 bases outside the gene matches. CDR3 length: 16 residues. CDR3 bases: TGTGCCAGCAGCGTAGGTGGCGGGGGCTCCTACAATGAGCAGTTCTTC. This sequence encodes CASSVGGGGSYNEQFF. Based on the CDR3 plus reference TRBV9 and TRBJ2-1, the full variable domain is DSGVTQTPKHLITATGQRVTLRCSPRSGDLSVYWYQQSLDQGLQFLIQYYNGEERAKGNILERFSAQQFPDLHSELNLSSLELGDSALYFCASSVGGGGSYNEQFFGPGTRLTVL.

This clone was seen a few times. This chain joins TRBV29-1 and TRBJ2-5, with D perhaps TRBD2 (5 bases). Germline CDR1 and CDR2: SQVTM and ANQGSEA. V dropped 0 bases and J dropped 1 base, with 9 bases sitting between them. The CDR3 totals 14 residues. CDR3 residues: CSVEDLAGQETQYF. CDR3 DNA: TGCAGCGTTGAAGATCTGGCGGGCCAAGAGACCCAGTACTTC.

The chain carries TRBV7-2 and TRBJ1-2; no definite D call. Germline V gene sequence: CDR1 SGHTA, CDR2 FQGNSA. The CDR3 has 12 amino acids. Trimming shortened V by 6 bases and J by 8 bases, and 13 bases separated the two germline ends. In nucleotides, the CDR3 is TGTGCCAGCAGTTTGGGCCTCGTGGGCTACACCTTC. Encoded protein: CASSLGLVGYTF. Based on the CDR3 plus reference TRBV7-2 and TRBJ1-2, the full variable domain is GAGVSQSPSNKVTEKGKDVELRCDPISGHTALYWYRQSLGQGLEFLIYFQGNSAPDKSGLPSDRFSAERTGGSVSTLTIQRTQQEDSAVYLCASSLGLVGYTFGSGTRLTVV.

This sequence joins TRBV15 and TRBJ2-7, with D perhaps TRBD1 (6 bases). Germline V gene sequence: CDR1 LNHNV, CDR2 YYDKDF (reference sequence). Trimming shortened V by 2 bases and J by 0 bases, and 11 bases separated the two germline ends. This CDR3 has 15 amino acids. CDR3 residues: CATSRQADSSYEQYF. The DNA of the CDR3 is TGTGCCACCAGCAGACAAGCGGACAGCTCCTACGAGCAGTACTTC.

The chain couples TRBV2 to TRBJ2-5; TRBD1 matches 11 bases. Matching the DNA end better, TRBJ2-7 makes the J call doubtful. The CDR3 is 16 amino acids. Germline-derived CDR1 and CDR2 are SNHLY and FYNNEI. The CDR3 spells CASTIMAGTGGYEQYF. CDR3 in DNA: TGTGCCAGCACCATTATGGCCGGGACAGGGGGCTACGAGCAGTACTTC.

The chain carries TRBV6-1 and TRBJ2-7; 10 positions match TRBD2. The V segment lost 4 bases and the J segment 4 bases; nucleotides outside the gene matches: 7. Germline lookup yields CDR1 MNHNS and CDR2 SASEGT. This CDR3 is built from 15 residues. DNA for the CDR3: TGTGCCAGCAGTGTAACTAGCGGGGACCTTTACGAGCAGTACTTC. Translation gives CASSVTSGDLYEQYF.

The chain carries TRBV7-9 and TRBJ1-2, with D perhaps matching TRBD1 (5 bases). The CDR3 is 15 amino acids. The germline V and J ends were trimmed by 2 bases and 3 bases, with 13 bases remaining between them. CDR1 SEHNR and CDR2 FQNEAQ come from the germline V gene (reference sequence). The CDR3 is CASSLLSGADYGYTF. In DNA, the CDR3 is TGTGCCAGCAGCTTATTGTCTGGGGCAGACTATGGCTACACCTTC. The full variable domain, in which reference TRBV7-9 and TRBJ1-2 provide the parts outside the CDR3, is DTGVSQNPRHKITKRGQNVTFRCDPISEHNRLYWYRQTLGQGPEFLTYFQNEAQLEKSRLLSDRFSAERPKGSFSTLEIQRTEQGDSAMYLCASSLLSGADYGYTFGSGTRLTVV.

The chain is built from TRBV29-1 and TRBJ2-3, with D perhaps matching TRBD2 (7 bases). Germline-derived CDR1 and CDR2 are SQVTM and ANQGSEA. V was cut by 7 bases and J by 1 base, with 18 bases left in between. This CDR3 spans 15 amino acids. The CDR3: CSAEGGERGTDTQYF. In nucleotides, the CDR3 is TGCAGCGCCGAGGGGGGGGAGAGAGGCACAGATACGCAGTATTTT.

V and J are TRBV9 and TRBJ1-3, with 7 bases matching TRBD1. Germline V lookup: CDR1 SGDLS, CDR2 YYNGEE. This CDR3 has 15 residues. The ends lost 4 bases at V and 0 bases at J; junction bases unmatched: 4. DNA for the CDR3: TGTGCCAGCAGCACCGGACAGGTCTCTGGAAACACCATATATTTT. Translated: CASSTGQVSGNTIYF.

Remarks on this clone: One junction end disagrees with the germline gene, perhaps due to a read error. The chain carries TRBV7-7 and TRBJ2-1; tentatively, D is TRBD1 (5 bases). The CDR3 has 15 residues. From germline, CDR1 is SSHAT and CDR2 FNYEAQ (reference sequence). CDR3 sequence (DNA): TGTGCTAGCAGCTTGGAGACAGCCTCCTACAATGAGCAGTTCTTC. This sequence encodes CASSLETASYNEQFF.

CDR3 sequence reads: CASRGAGYTF. In DNA form, the CDR3 reads TGTGCCAGCAGAGGGGCTGGCTACACCTTC. The chain has TRBV2 and TRBJ1-2; D might be TRBD1 (5 bases). V shed 6 bases and J shed 7 bases, with 6 bases lying between them. This CDR3 spans 10 amino acids. The germline CDR1 and CDR2 sequences are SNHLY and FYNNEI.

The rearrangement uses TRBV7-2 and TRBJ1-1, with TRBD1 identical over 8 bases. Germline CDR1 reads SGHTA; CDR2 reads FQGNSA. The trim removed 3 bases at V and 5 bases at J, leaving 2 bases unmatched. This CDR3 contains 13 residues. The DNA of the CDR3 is TGTGCCAGCAGCTTTACAGGGGGAACTGAAGCTTTCTTT. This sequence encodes CASSFTGGTEAFF.

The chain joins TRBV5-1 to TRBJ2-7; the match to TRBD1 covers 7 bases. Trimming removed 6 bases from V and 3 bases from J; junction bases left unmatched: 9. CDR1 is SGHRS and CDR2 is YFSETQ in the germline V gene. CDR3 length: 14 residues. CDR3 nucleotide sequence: TGCGCCAGCAAGGGGGCTTACCTCGACTACGAGCAGTACTTC. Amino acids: CASKGAYLDYEQYF.

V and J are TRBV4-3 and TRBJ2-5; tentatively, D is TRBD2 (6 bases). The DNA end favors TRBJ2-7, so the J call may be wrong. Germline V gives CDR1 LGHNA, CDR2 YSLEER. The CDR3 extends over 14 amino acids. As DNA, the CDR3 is TGCGCCAGCAGCCAAGTTAACGGGGGATACGAGCAGTACTTC. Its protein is CASSQVNGGYEQYF.

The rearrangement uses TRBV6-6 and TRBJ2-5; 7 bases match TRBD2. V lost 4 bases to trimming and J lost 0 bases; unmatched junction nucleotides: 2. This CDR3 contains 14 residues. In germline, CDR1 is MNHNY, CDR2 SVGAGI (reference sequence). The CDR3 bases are TGTGCCAGCAGTTTGGCGGGGGACCAAGAGACCCAGTACTTC. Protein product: CASSLAGDQETQYF.